This T cell receptor beta chain was sequenced during a study of CD8 T cells in ankylosing spondylitis. TCRdb re-called the 5' RACE reads with MiXCR, one entry per CDR3 protein. The table includes tens of thousands of distinct CDR3 sequences, around 27% detected once. Sample: blood, either unsorted or a sorted T cell fraction (not recorded which). This sequence originates from a male donor with ankylosing spondylitis or in good health (not recorded which).

The CDR3 loop is CASSDLAGRETQYF. The DNA of the CDR3 is TGTGCCAGCAGTGATCTGGCGGGTAGGGAGACCCAGTACTTC. This chain connects TRBV25-1 to TRBJ2-5, with a weak D call TRBD2 (5 bases). Germline V gene data show CDR1 as MGHDK and CDR2 as SYGVNS. The CDR3 length is 14 residues. V lost 3 bases and J lost 5, with 13 bases in between.